The clone carrying this T cell receptor beta chain turned up a few times. Germline and junction disagree at one end, which may indicate a read error. The entry originates in a study of blood T cell repertoires in COVID-19. Across the whole study: There were acute and convalescent COVID-19 samples, and they came from the United States, Italy and Spain. T cells, B-cell-depleted T cells, or PBMCs supplied cDNA or gDNA.

Per the authors' pipeline: Counts of nucleated cells, estimated from reference gene primer amplification, were obtained. Data came from immunoSEQ multiplex PCR; TCRdb stores just in-frame clones and leaves some out. The V and J calls and clone size were taken over from that table, and D and trimming were inferred from the DNA. The table records 200,000 to 250,000 clones, roughly 80% of them present only once. The specimen was peripheral blood. The TCR was taken from a woman in her seventies with active or convalescent COVID-19.

The CDR3 coding sequence is TGTGCCTGGAGTGAGGGGTTCGGTTTAACATTATTC. This codes for CAWSEGFGLTLF. This chain connects TRBV30 to TRBJ1-2, with D perhaps matching TRBD1 (5 bases). The CDR3 totals 12 residues. Germline CDR1 GTSNPN, CDR2 SVGIG (reference sequence).